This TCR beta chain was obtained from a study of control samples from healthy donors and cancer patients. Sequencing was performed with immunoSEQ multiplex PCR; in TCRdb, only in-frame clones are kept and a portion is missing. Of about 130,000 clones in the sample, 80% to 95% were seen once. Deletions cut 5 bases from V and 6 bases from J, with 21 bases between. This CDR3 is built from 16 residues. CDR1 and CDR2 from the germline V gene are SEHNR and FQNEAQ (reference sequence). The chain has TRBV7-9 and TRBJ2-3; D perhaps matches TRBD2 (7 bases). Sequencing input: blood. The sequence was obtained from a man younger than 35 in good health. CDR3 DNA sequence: TGTGCCAGCAGCCTTAGATGGGGGGGGGCAGAGGATACGCAGTATTTT. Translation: CASSLRWGGAEDTQYF.